This TCR beta chain appears in the sequencing data of a study of molecular identifiers for immune sequencing clone quantification. The CDR3 is 11 residues long. V was shortened by 6 bases and J by 3 bases, with 6 bases between the two germline ends. Germline V CDR1 and CDR2: SGHVS, FNYEAQ. This clonotype was observed at least ten times. It was with previously described methods and listed TCR primers that bulk TCR libraries were made. TCRdb called the PCR reads again in MiXCR, with one record for every CDR3 protein. In the table there are roughly 320,000 distinct CDR3 sequences, roughly 23% of which are singletons.

Sample: naive CD8+ T cells from blood, with Jurkat cell RNA spiked in. Subset defined: FACS-sorted CD8+CD4-CCR7+CD45RA+ naive T cells. This sequence joins TRBV7-6 and TRBJ2-7; D remains unclear. The sequence came from a human donor in good health. Some libraries in this study had Jurkat cell RNA spiked in. This CDR3 reads CASSMGYEQYF. The DNA of the CDR3 is TGTGCCAGCAGTATGGGCTACGAGCAGTACTTC.